The rows below give T cell receptor beta chains drawn from one sample of a study of CD8 T cells in Susac syndrome. TCRdb re-derived calls from the immunoSEQ multiplex PCR reads in MiXCR, one entry per CDR3 protein. The sample yields 100,000 to 150,000 distinct CDR3 sequences, 75% to 90% seen once. Material for sequencing was CD8+ T cells from PBMCs. These receptors originate from a human donor with multiple sclerosis. Both conserved end residues are trimmed from each CDR3. Fields, in order: J gene, V gene, CDR3 length, CDR3 protein.

>TRBJ2-1|TRBV4-3|14
ASSQDIGQGWNEQF
>TRBJ1-2|TRBV11-2|11
ASSLGRFYGYT
>TRBJ2-7|TRBV20-1|12
SARPWDTSYEQY
>TRBJ2-6|TRBV5-4|15
ASSSEGSLSGANVLT
>TRBJ2-1|TRBV3-1|16
ASSQDWRTSGDYNEQF
>TRBJ1-5|TRBV19|11
ASSKGITQPQH
>TRBJ1-1|TRBV13|10
ASSFGTVEAF
>TRBJ1-1|TRBV7-9|9
ASYKGTEAF
>TRBJ1-1|TRBV5-4|11
ASSIDRQTEAF
>TRBJ2-7|TRBV19|13
ASSIGTGGSYEQY
>TRBJ1-1|TRBV6-1|10
ASSIQGAEAF
>TRBJ1-1|TRBV28|8
ASSRVEAF
>TRBJ1-1|TRBV25-1|9
ASRGGTEAF
>TRBJ1-2|TRBV15|12
ATSRTRDIPGYT
>TRBJ2-3|TRBV9|11
ASRAGGSRTQY
>TRBJ2-5|TRBV24-1|12
ATSASGVGETQY
>TRBJ2-1|TRBV30|9
AWSWNNEQF
>TRBJ1-5|TRBV13|13
ASSSRVLSNQPQH
>TRBJ2-2|TRBV24-1|15
ATSDLHEGTRAGELF
>TRBJ1-5|TRBV6-1|12
ASWAGMWNQPQH
>TRBJ1-1|TRBV6-1|13
ASSDAGQMNTEAF
>TRBJ2-2|TRBV30|10
AWSSLGGELF
>TRBJ1-1|TRBV27|11
ASRGSAQLEAF